The 9 T cell receptor beta chains below were found in one sample sequenced in a study of tumor-infiltrating lymphocytes in primary liver carcinoma. They got blood RNA out of unsorted whole blood and also pulled out germline DNA. Making TCR beta cDNA involved roughly 0.55 ug total RNA and a constant-region primer. ARM-PCR was slightly modified, and three nested multiplex PCR rounds with it gave rise to the TCR beta libraries. Rounds one and two of PCR, each of around 11 cycles, were primed with TRBV1-TRBV30 forward primers and a C-beta reverse primer. TCRdb re-called the multiplex PCR reads through MiXCR, storing one row per CDR3 protein. The sample has hundreds of thousands of distinct CDR3 sequences; approximately 54% are singletons. Sequenced input: peripheral blood. These TCRs come from a woman aged 25 to 39 with primary liver carcinoma and hepatitis B virus infection.

To note about this clonotype: Being one base from a much bigger clone, this may be a read error. The CDR3 does not close with the conserved phenylalanine or tryptophan, likely indicating a read error. V gene TRBV12-3 or TRBV12-4 combines with J gene TRBJ1-4; 7 positions match TRBD1. The V gene end was trimmed by 2 bases and the J gene end by 5 bases; junction bases not matched to a gene: 5. The CDR3 contains 15 residues. Written as DNA, the CDR3 is TGTGCCAGCAGTTTATTGGGACAGACAAATGAAAAACTGTTTTAT. It translates to CASSLLGQTNEKLFY.

The chain joins TRBV29-1 to TRBJ2-3; D gene uncertain. With 4 bases removed from V and 7 bases from J, the gap between germline ends came to 15 bases. Germline CDR1 SQVTM, CDR2 ANQGSEA. The CDR3 consists of 13 residues. The CDR3 nucleotides are TGCAGCGTTGTCAGAATCACGTCAAATACGCAGTATTTT. Protein product: CSVVRITSNTQYF.

In regard to this clonotype: A junction boundary mismatches the germline segment, possibly from a read error. The chain couples TRBV29-1 to TRBJ2-7; D is ambiguous. CDR1 is SQVTM and CDR2 is ANQGSEA in the germline V gene. This CDR3 is built from 12 residues. CDR3 in DNA: TGCAGCCTAGGCCAAGATAGCTACGGGCAGTACTTC. This gives the protein CSLGQDSYGQYF.

Turning to this clonotype: Germline and junction disagree at one end, which may indicate a read error. The chain joins TRBV28 to TRBJ2-1; TRBD2 matches at 10 bases. The CDR3 is made up of 15 amino acids. Per the germline V gene, CDR1 is MDHEN and CDR2 is SYDVKM. CDR3 nucleotides: TGTGCCAACAGTCAACCTAGCGGGAGAGTGGGTGAGCAGTTCTTC. This gives the protein CANSQPSGRVGEQFF.

Concerning this clonotype itself: A junction boundary mismatches the germline segment, possibly from a read error. The CDR3 loop is CASGLGAYEHYF. Written as DNA, the CDR3 is TGTGCCAGCGGCTTAGGGGCCTACGAGCATTACTTC. The chain is built from TRBV11-3 and TRBJ2-7; weak D call: TRBD1 (5 bases). CDR3 length: 12 amino acids. CDR1 is SGHNT, CDR2 YENEEA, per germline. The full variable domain, with the rest looked up from reference TRBV11-3 and TRBJ2-7, is EAGVVQSPRYKIIEKKQPVAFWCNPISGHNTLYWYLQNLGQGPELLIRYENEEAVDDSQLPKDRFSAERLKGVDSTLKIQPAELGDSAVYLCASGLGAYEHYFGPGTRLTVT.

The rearrangement links TRBV11-2 to TRBJ2-1, with D unclear. Trimming shortened V by 4 bases and J by 6 bases, and 16 bases separated the two germline ends. The CDR3 has 15 residues. Germline values: CDR1 SGHAT, CDR2 FQNNGV. The CDR3 loop is CASSSPARTINEQFF. CDR3 in DNA: TGTGCCAGCAGCTCACCGGCCCGTACAATCAATGAGCAGTTCTTC.

The chain is built from TRBV5-1 and TRBJ2-5; 9 bases agree with TRBD1. Germline V lookup: CDR1 SGHRS, CDR2 YFSETQ. Losses at the gene ends were 1 base for V and 5 bases for J; bases not matched to a gene: 6. The CDR3 covers 15 residues. CDR3 coding DNA: TGCGCCAGCAGCTTGATGGGGACAGGGTTGGAGACCCAGTACTTC. Amino acids: CASSLMGTGLETQYF.

This clonotype was counted only a few times. The chain combines TRBV5-5 with TRBJ2-7; D call uncertain. CDR1 is SGHKS, CDR2 YYEKEE, per germline (reference sequence). The CDR3 sequence is 13 residues long. V was pared by 1 base and J by 3 bases, with 8 bases between. CDR3 residues: CASSLQGFYEQYF. In nucleotides, the CDR3 is TGTGCCAGCAGCTTGCAAGGGTTCTACGAGCAGTACTTC. Filled out from reference TRBV5-5 and TRBJ2-7, the complete variable domain reads DAGVTQSPTHLIKTRGQQVTLRCSPISGHKSVSWYQQVLGQGPQFIFQYYEKEERGRGNFPDRFSARQFPNYSSELNVNALLLGDSALYLCASSLQGFYEQYFGPGTRLTVT.

A remark on this clonotype: Possible read error: a much larger clone is one base away. CDR3: CASSQAWTGFMNTEAFF. The CDR3 DNA follows: TGTGCCAGCAGCCAAGCCTGGACAGGGTTCATGAACACTGAAGCTTTCTTT. This chain joins TRBV4-2 and TRBJ1-1; 8 nucleotides agree with TRBD1. There are 17 residues in the CDR3. CDR1 and CDR2 from the germline V gene are LGHNA and YNFKEQ. V shed 1 base and J 0 bases; nucleotides not matched to a gene: 7.